The clone carrying this T cell receptor (beta chain) was seen a handful of times. It was with a sample-barcoded 5' primer and a J-beta primer mix that a second PCR of roughly 7 to 12 cycles was run. TCRdb analysed the 5' RACE reads with MiXCR anew, one entry per CDR3 protein. Found here are some 1.7 million distinct CDR3 sequences, 25% to 30% of them singletons; the top ten hold roughly 8%. The CDR3 has 11 residues. CDR1 and CDR2 from the germline V gene are ENHRY and SYGVKD. The V gene lost 5 bases and the J gene lost 6 bases, with 6 bases spanning the gap. This entry belongs to a study of blood T cells in healthy people across ages.

This chain links TRBV10-3 with TRBJ2-3, with unresolved D. The receptor comes from a woman aged 25 to 45 in good health. The sample comprised blood. The CDR3 bases are TGTGCCATCAGTACGGCGGATACGCAGTATTTT. It yields the protein CAISTADTQYF.